This entry lists 4 T cell receptor beta chains sequenced from one sample in a study of siplizumab effects on memory and regulatory T cells. Data came from immunoSEQ multiplex PCR; TCRdb stores just in-frame clones and leaves some out. The table has about 100,000 clones, over 90% seen once. The sequencing sample was made of non-Treg CD4+ T cells sorted from blood. These receptors originate from a human donor in good health.

The chain uses TRBV2 and TRBJ2-1; D possibly matches TRBD1 or TRBD2 (5 bases each). The germline CDR1 and CDR2 sequences are SNHLY and FYNNEI. The germline V and J ends were trimmed by 11 bases and 1 base, with 15 bases remaining between them. The CDR3 is 14 residues long. The chain's CDR3 is CAGDSGASYNEQFF. CDR3 coding DNA: TGTGCCGGAGACAGCGGTGCTTCCTACAATGAGCAGTTCTTC.

This chain connects TRBV6-5 to TRBJ2-7, with TRBD2 matching over 11 bases. CDR1 is MNHEY, CDR2 SVGAGI, per germline. V trimming: 6 bases; J trimming: 6 bases; junction bases outside the gene matches: 7. The CDR3 spans 14 residues. The CDR3 region is CASSRLAGGVEQYF. The CDR3 nucleotides read TGTGCCAGCAGCCGCTTAGCGGGAGGGGTCGAGCAGTACTTC.

The chain couples TRBV28 to TRBJ2-7; D remains unclear. Trimming took 7 bases from V and 6 from J, leaving 19 bases between them. This CDR3 region has 14 residues. Germline V gives CDR1 MDHEN, CDR2 SYDVKM. CDR3 loop: CASNPSWVPSEQYF. DNA of the CDR3: TGTGCCAGCAACCCTAGTTGGGTGCCAAGCGAGCAGTACTTC.

The chain uses TRBV13 and TRBJ2-1, with 16 positions matching TRBD2. The germline CDR1 and CDR2 sequences are PRHDT and FYEKMQ (reference sequence). The CDR3 contains 18 residues. V shed 5 bases and J 4 bases; nucleotides not matched to a gene: 8. CDR3 nucleotides: TGTGCCAGCAGCCAACCCGAGGGACTAGCGGGAGGGTACAATGAGCAGTTCTTC. This encodes CASSQPEGLAGGYNEQFF. Full variable domain (missing parts from reference TRBV13 and TRBJ2-1): AAGVIQSPRHLIKEKRETATLKCYPIPRHDTVYWYQQGPGQDPQFLISFYEKMQSDKGSIPDRFSAQQFSDYHSELNMSSLELGDSALYFCASSQPEGLAGGYNEQFFGPGTRLTVL.